The text below deals with one T cell receptor (beta chain). The antigen remains undetermined. Compared with germline, one end of the junction differs, possibly owing to a read error. Produced via immunoSEQ multiplex PCR; TCRdb's table is partial and in-frame only. The data hold fewer than 90,000 clones, with around 86% observed a single time. The data are from a study of OX40 agonist ivuxolimab in advanced cancers. Looking at the study overall: Participants averaged about 60 years of age (range 23 to 79) and were over 75% male. Therapy given before enrollment (anti-PD-1, anti-PD-L1 or anti-CTLA-4) was allowed, and roughly 42% had some. Study-level findings and limits: Among T cells, CD8+ cells averaged more expanded clones than CD4+ cells.

Autoimmune disease history or systemic immunosuppression barred patients. This specimen consisted of CD4+ or CD8+ T cells sorted from blood, obtained in a trial of the OX40 agonist ivuxolimab. The receptor was isolated from an adult with an advanced solid tumor such as melanoma, head and neck, liver or kidney cancer.

CDR3 residues: CASSLGTVHGEQFF. Here the CDR3 DNA reads TGCGCCAGCAGTTTGGGGACGGTTCATGGTGAGCAGTTCTTC. The chain employs TRBV5-1 and TRBJ2-1; D may be TRBD1 or TRBD2 (5 bases each). The CDR3 is made up of 14 amino acids. Germline assignment: CDR1 SGHRS and CDR2 YFSETQ.